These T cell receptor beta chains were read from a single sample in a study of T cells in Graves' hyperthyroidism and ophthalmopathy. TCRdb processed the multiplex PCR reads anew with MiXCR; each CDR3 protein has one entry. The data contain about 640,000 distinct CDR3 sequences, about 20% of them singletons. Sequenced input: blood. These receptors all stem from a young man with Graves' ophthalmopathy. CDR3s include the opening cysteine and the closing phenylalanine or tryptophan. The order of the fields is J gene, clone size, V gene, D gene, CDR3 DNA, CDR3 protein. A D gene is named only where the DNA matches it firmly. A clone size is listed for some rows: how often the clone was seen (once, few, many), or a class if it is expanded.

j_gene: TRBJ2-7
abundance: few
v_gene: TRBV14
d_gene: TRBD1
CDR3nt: TGTGCCAGCAGCCAAGAACAGACAGGGGGCTACGAGCAGTACTTC
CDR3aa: CASSQEQTGGYEQYF

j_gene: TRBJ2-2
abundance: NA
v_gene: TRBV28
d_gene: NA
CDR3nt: TGTGCCAGCAGTCTCTATTGGGGGGGCAGGGACACCGGGGAGCTGTTTTTT
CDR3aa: CASSLYWGGRDTGELFF

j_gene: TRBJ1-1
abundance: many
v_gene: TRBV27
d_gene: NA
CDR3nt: TGTGCCAGCACCAGAAGGGGGGGGGCGATGAACACTGAAGCTTTCTTT
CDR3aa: CASTRRGGAMNTEAFF

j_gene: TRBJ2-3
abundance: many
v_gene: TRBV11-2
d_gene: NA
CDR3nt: TGTGCCAGCAGCCAGCCGGGGGCGAGCGCGGAAGATACGCAGTATTTT
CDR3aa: CASSQPGASAEDTQYF

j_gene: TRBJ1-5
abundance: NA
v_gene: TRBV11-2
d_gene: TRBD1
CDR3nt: TGTGCCAGCCAGGACAGGGAGGGCAATCAGCCCCAGCATTTT
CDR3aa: CASQDREGNQPQHF

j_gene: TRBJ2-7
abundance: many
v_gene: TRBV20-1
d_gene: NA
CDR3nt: TGCAGTGCTAGAGATTTGGCTAGGGGGATCTACGAGCAGTACTTC
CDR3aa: CSARDLARGIYEQYF

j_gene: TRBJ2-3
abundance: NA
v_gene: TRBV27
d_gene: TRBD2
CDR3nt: TGTGCCAGCAGTCCGGGGACTAGCGGGAGATATAAGGCGCAGTATTTT
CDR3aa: CASSPGTSGRYKAQYF

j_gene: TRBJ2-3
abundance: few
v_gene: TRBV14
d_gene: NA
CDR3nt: TGTGCCAGCAGCCAAGACCCTCGGGATACGCAGTATTTT
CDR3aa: CASSQDPRDTQYF

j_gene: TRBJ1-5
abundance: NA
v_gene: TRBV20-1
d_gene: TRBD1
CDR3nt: TGCAGTGCTGATTCACAGGGGAAGGGGTTCAATCAGCCCCAGCATTTT
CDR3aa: CSADSQGKGFNQPQHF

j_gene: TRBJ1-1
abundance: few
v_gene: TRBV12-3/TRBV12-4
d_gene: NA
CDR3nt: TGTGCCAGCAGTCCCGTCGTCTCCGGGGAAGGAGAAGCTTTCTTT
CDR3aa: CASSPVVSGEGEAFF

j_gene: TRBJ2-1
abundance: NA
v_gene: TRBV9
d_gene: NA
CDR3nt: TGTGCCAGCAGCGTAGGAGGTAGGAGGGAGTTTTACAATGAGCAGTTCTTC
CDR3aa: CASSVGGRREFYNEQFF

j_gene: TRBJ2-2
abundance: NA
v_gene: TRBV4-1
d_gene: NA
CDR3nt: TGCGCCAGCAGACTGGAGGTCGGGGGCGGGGAGCTGTTTTTT
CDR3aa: CASRLEVGGGELFF

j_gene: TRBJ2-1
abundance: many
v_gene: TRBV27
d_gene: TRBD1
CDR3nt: TGTGCCAGCAGTTTATTCTGGGACAGGACCTACAATGAGCAGTTCTTC
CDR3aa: CASSLFWDRTYNEQFF

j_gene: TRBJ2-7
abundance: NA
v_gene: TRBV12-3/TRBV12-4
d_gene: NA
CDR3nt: TGTGCCAGCAGTCCAGACAGCTACGAGCGGTACTTC
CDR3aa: CASSPDSYERYF

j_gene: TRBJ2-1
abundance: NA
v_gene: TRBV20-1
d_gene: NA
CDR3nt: TGCAGTGCTAGCCCCCCTGGGGCCTACAATGAGCAGTTCTTC
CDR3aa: CSASPPGAYNEQFF

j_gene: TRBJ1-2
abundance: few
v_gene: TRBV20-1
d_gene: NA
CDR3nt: TGCAGTGCTAGTTTGTCAGGACCCTATGGCTACACCTTC
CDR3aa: CSASLSGPYGYTF

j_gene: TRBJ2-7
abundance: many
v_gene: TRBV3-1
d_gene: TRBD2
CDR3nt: TGTGCCAGCAGCCCTACTAGCGGCCGAAAGCTTCCCATATACGAGCAGTACTTC
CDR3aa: CASSPTSGRKLPIYEQYF

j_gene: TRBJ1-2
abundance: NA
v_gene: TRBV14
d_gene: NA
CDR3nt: TGTGCCAGCAGCCAAGATGAGAGGGTTTATGGCTACACCTTC
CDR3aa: CASSQDERVYGYTF

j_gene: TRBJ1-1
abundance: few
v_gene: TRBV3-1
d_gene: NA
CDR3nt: TGTGCCAGCAGCCAAGACGTGAGTGAAGCTTTCTTT
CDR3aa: CASSQDVSEAFF

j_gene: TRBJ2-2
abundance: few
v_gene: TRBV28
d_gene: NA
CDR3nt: TGTGCCAGCAGTCACCTGAACACCGGGGAGCTGTTTTTT
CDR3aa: CASSHLNTGELFF

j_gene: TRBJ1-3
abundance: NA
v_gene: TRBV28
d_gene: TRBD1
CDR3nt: TGTGCCAGCAGTCAGCCCGACAGGGCGCTCACCATATATTTT
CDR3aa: CASSQPDRALTIYF

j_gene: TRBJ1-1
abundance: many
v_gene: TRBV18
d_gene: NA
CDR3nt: TGTGCCAGCTCACCCAATGGGTACGGCGCTGAAGCTTTCTTT
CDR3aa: CASSPNGYGAEAFF

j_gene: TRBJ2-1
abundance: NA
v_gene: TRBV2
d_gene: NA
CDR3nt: TGTGCCAGCAGCGAAGCAGGGAAAAGGATGTTCTTC
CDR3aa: CASSEAGKRMFF

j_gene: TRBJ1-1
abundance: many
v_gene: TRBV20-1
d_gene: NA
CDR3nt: TGCAGTGCTAGAGATCAACCGAACACTGAAGCTTTCTTT
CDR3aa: CSARDQPNTEAFF

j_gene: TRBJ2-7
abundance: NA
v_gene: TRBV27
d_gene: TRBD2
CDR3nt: TGTGCCAGCAGCCTAAGCGGGAGCTTGAGGAGCGAGCAGTACTTC
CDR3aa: CASSLSGSLRSEQYF

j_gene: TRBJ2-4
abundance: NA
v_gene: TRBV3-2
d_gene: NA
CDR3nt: TGTGCCAGCAGCCATGGGACTGGGAAAAACATTCAGTACTTC
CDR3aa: CASSHGTGKNIQYF

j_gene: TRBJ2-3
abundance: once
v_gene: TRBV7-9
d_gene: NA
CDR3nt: TGTGCCAGCAGCTTTGACTCTACCACAGATACGCAGTATTTT
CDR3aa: CASSFDSTTDTQYF